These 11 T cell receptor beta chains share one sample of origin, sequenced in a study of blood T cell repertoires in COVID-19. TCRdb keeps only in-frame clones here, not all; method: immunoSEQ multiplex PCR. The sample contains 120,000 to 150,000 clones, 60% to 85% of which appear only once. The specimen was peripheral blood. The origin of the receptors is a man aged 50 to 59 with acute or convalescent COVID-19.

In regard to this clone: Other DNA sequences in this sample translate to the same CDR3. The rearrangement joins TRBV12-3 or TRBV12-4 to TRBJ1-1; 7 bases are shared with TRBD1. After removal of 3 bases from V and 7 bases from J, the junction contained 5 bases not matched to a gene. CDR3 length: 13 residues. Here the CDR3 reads CASSLGGQLEAFF. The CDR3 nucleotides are TGTGCCAGCAGTTTGGGGGGACAGCTTGAAGCTTTCTTT.

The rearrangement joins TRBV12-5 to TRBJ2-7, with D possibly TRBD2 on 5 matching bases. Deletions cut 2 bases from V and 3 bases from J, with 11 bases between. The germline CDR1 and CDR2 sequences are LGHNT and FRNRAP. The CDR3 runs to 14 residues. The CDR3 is CASGLPLAFYEQYV. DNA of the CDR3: TGTGCTAGTGGTTTGCCGCTAGCTTTCTACGAGCAGTACGTC.

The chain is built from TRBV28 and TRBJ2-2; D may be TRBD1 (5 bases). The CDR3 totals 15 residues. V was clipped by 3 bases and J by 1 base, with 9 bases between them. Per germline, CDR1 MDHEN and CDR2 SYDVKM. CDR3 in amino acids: CASSLGQVNTGELFF. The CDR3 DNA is TGTGCCAGCAGTTTGGGGCAGGTGAACACCGGGGAGCTGTTTTTT. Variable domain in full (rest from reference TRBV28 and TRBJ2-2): DVKVTQSSRYLVKRTGEKVFLECVQDMDHENMFWYRQDPGLGLRLIYFSYDVKMKEKGDIPEGYSVSREKKERFSLILESASTNQTSMYLCASSLGQVNTGELFFGEGSRLTVL.

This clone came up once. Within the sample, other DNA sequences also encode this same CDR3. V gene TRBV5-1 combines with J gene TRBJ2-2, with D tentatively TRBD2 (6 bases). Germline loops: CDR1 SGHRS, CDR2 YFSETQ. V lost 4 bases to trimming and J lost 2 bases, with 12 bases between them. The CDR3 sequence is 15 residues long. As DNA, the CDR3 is TGCGCCAGCAGCGGGGGGACGGCCAACACCGGGGAGCTGTTTTTT. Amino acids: CASSGGTANTGELFF.

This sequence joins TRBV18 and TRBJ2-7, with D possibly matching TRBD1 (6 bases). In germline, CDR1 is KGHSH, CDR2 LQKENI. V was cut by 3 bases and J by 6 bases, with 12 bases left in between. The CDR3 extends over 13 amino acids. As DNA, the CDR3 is TGTGCCAGCTCACCCCGCGGCAGGGGCGAGCAGTACGTC. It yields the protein CASSPRGRGEQYV.

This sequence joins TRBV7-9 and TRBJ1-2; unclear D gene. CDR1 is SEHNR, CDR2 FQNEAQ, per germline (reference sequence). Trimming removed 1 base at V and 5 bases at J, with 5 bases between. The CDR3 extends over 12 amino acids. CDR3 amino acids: CASSLDGYGYTF. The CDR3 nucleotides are TGTGCCAGCAGCTTAGACGGGTATGGCTACACCTTC.

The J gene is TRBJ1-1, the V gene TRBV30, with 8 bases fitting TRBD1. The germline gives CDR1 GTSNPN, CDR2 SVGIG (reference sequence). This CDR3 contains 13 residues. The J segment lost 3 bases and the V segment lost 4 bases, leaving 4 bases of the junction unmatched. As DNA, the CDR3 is TGTGCCTGGACCCTGGACAGGGACACTGAAGCTTTCTTT. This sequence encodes CAWTLDRDTEAFF. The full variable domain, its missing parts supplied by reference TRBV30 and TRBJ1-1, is SQTIHQWPATLVQPVGSPLSLECTVEGTSNPNLYWYRQAAGRGLQLLFYSVGIGQISSEVPQNLSASRPQDRQFILSSKKLLLSDSGFYLCAWTLDRDTEAFFGQGTRLTVV.

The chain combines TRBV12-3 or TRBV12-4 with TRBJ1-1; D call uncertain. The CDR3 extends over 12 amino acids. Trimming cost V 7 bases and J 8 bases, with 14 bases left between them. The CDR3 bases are TGTGCCAGCACCCCCGGCCGAGGGGAAGCTTTCTTT. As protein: CASTPGRGEAFF.

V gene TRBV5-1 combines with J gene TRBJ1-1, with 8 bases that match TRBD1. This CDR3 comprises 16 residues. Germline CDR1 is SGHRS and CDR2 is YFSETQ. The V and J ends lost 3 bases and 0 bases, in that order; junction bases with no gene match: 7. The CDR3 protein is CASSYRTGNVNTEAFF. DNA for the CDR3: TGCGCCAGCAGCTACAGGACAGGGAACGTGAACACTGAAGCTTTCTTT.

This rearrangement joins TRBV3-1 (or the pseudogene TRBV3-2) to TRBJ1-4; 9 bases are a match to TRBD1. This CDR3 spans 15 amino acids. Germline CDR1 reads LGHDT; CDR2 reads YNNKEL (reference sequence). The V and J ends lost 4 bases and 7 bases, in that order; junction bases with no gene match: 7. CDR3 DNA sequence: TGTGCCAGCAGCCGCACAGGGACAGGGAGTGAAAAACTGTTTTTT. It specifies CASSRTGTGSEKLFF.

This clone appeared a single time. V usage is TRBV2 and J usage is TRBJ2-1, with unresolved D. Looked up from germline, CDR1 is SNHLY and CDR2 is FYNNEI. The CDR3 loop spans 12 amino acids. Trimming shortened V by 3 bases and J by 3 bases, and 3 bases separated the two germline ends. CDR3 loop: CASSDGYNEQFF. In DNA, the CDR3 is TGTGCCAGCAGTGACGGCTACAATGAGCAGTTCTTC.